This T cell receptor (beta chain) was sequenced during a study of neurological immune-mediated disorders. This clonotype was picked up many times. Antigen unknown. Synthesis of cDNA was performed by 5'RACE using 10-nucleotide random UMIs. TCRdb re-derived calls from the 5' RACE reads in MiXCR, one entry per CDR3 protein. The sample lists about 15,000 distinct CDR3 sequences; 3.5% were seen once. Sorted libraries drew on approximately 980,000 CD4+ or CD8+ T cells. Germline assignment: CDR1 LNHDA and CDR2 SQIVND (reference sequence). The V and J ends lost 6 bases and 10 bases respectively, with 16 bases between them. The CDR3 loop spans 13 amino acids. Findings of the study overall: No sharing of CDR3 amino acid sequences was observed among expanded clones across subjects, suggesting private repertoires in all groups. The level of TCR clonal expansion was highest in patients with HTLV-1-associated myelopathy and lowest in multiple sclerosis, where it fell below the level seen in healthy controls.

Input material: CD8+ T cells from blood. This clonotype was sampled from a woman aged 40 to 50 in good health. The J gene is TRBJ2-1, the V gene TRBV19; tentative D call: TRBD1 (6 bases). The CDR3 is CASRTGYLGEQFF. In DNA, the CDR3 is TGTGCCAGTAGGACAGGCTATTTGGGGGAGCAGTTCTTC.